This T cell receptor beta chain comes out of a study of lymphopenia after photon versus proton radiotherapy. Study results and limitations: A bigger post-nadir fall in TCR diversity correlated inversely with survival time in deceased patients. Oligoclonal CD8+ Temra expansion after nadir drove photon patients' diversity drop. Under photons, naive T cells and diversity fell while effector/memory populations rose. Authors raise, but do not show, better survival with proton therapy.

As to this clone: Its antigen is currently unknown.

Trimming cost V 3 bases and J 2 bases; bases outside gene matches: 9. The CDR3 is 18 residues long. The germline gives CDR1 SGHNT, CDR2 YYREEE (reference sequence). Method: immunoSEQ multiplex PCR; TCRdb's copy keeps in-frame clones and lacks some. Seen here are 70,000 to 95,000 clones, 65% to 85% observed once, and the top ten hold more than 1.2%. The receptor was isolated from a man in his 60s with pancreatic cancer. This chain joins TRBV5-4 and TRBJ2-2; 11 positions agree with TRBD2. The sequences come from peripheral blood, collected from a patient treated with proton-based radiotherapy. The CDR3, as DNA: TGTGCCAGCAGCTGGGTACCTGGGACTAGCGGAAACACCGGGGAGCTGTTTTTT. Its protein is CASSWVPGTSGNTGELFF.